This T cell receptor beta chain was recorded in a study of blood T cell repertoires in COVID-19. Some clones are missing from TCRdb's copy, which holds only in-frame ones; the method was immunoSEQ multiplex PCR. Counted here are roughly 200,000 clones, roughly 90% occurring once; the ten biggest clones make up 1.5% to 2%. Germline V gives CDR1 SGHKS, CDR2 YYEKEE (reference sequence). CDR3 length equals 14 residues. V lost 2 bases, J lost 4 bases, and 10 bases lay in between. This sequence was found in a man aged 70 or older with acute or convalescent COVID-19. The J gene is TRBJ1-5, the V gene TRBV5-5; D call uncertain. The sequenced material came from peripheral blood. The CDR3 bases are TGTGCCAGCAGCTTAAGGCAGGCGAATCAGCCCCAGCATTTT. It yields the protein CASSLRQANQPQHF.